A single sample gave rise to the 7 T cell receptor beta chains below, sequenced in a study of blood T cell repertoires in COVID-19 (dated by TCRdb to the early 2020s). Receptors were amplified or captured by the immunoSEQ multiplex PCR assay. Here the immuneACCESS table is served through TCRdb, limited to in-frame sequences with V and J called. Missing clones are a known gap in these copies; in checked studies unresolved V genes cover under half, and the rest lacks a known reason. The table for this sample lists over 350,000 clones; about 89% of them were counted only once. 4% to 4.5% of the sample comes from the top ten. The sequenced material came from peripheral blood. The source of these receptors is a woman in her twenties or thirties with acute or convalescent COVID-19.

There are a few counts of this clone. The chain couples TRBV2 to TRBJ1-3; no clear D gene. This CDR3 region has 14 residues. Germline V CDR1 and CDR2: SNHLY, FYNNEI. With 5 bases removed from V and 0 bases from J, the gap between germline ends came to 8 bases. The CDR3 DNA is TGTGCCAGCAGTTTGGGAGTCTCTGGAAACACCATATATTTT. This codes for CASSLGVSGNTIYF.

The chain recombines TRBV28 with TRBJ2-1, with TRBD2 identical over 12 bases. V trimming: 8 bases; J trimming: 0 bases; junction bases outside the gene matches: 11. Looked up from germline, CDR1 is MDHEN and CDR2 is SYDVKM. CDR3 length equals 18 residues. Here the CDR3 reads CASLETSGGLSSYNEQFF. The CDR3 nucleotides are TGTGCCAGCCTGGAGACTAGCGGGGGTTTGAGCTCCTACAATGAGCAGTTCTTC.

The chain couples TRBV5-4 to TRBJ2-3; 9 nucleotides line up with TRBD2. Germline V gene data show CDR1 as SGHNT and CDR2 as YYREEE (reference sequence). V shed 4 bases and J 6 bases; nucleotides not matched to a gene: 15. There are 17 residues in the CDR3. The CDR3: CASSQRIAAGGPDTQYF. The CDR3 DNA is TGTGCCAGCAGCCAGAGAATAGCAGCGGGGGGTCCGGATACGCAGTATTTT.

The rearrangement uses TRBV10-2 and TRBJ2-1; the D is unclear. CDR3 size: 13 residues. Trimming took 7 bases from V and 5 from J, leaving 12 bases between them. Germline CDR1 and CDR2: WSHSY and SAAADI. CDR3 protein: CASTGRSNNEQFF. The CDR3 DNA is TGCGCCAGCACAGGAAGGTCAAACAATGAGCAGTTCTTC.

The rearrangement links TRBV6-2 or TRBV6-3 to TRBJ1-2, with D perhaps matching TRBD1 (6 bases). The CDR3 is made up of 13 amino acids. Germline loops: CDR1 MNHEY, CDR2 SVGEGT. V lost 2 bases to trimming and J lost 5 bases, with 9 bases between them. The CDR3, as DNA: TGTGCCAGCAGTTACCAGGGGTCGTATGGCTACACCTTC. Translation gives CASSYQGSYGYTF.

The V gene is TRBV18, the J gene TRBJ2-2; D is perhaps TRBD1 (5 bases). Germline CDR1 reads KGHSH; CDR2 reads LQKENI. The CDR3 extends over 17 amino acids. V was cut by 3 bases and J by 3 bases, with 17 bases left in between. CDR3 nucleotide sequence: TGTGCCAGCTCACCTAGCACAGGACCTACATACACCGGGGAGCTGTTTTTT. Protein: CASSPSTGPTYTGELFF.

In this sample, this clone turned up once. The V call is TRBV27, the J call TRBJ2-7; a possible D gene is TRBD2 (5 bases). CDR1 and CDR2 from the germline V gene are MNHEY and SMNVEV (reference sequence). The V gene lost 4 bases and the J gene lost 4 bases, with 14 bases spanning the gap. The length of the CDR3 is 14 residues. CDR3 region: CASSSRAVAYEQYF. In DNA, the CDR3 is TGTGCCAGCAGTTCCCGTGCCGTAGCGTACGAGCAGTACTTC.